This record looks at one T cell receptor beta chain sequence and its context. Its antigen remains unidentified. This record comes from a study of long-term antiretroviral therapy in people with HIV. Overall study: Earliest sampling preceded the 2015 immediate-ART recommendation by about a decade. General study results and limits: Repertoire dominance by clones expanded before ART was seen at all time points. ART-treated samples gained diversity yet remained below transplant donor controls.

Assay version v3.0 of immunoSEQ was used, and it was run at survey level. Some clones are missing from TCRdb's copy, which holds only in-frame ones; the method was immunoSEQ multiplex PCR. The sample gives tens of thousands of clones, approximately 90% of which show up once; approximately 4.3% is in the top ten. The V end was cut by 5 bases, the J end by 0 bases, with 9 bases between. Germline loops: CDR1 SNHLY, CDR2 FYNNEI. The CDR3 consists of 14 residues. The chain recombines TRBV2 with TRBJ2-3, with D perhaps TRBD1 (6 bases). The sample was unsorted PBMCs, taken about 5.3 years after starting antiretroviral therapy. The sequence derives from a woman aged 40 to 50 with HIV. This CDR3 reads CASSKQGSTDTQYF. In DNA form, the CDR3 reads TGTGCCAGCAGTAAACAGGGTAGCACAGATACGCAGTATTTT. The full variable domain, its missing parts supplied by reference TRBV2 and TRBJ2-3, is EPEVTQTPSHQVTQMGQEVILRCVPISNHLYFYWYRQILGQKVEFLVSFYNNEISEKSEIFDDQFSVERPDGSNFTLKIRSTKLEDSAMYFCASSKQGSTDTQYFGPGTRLTVL.